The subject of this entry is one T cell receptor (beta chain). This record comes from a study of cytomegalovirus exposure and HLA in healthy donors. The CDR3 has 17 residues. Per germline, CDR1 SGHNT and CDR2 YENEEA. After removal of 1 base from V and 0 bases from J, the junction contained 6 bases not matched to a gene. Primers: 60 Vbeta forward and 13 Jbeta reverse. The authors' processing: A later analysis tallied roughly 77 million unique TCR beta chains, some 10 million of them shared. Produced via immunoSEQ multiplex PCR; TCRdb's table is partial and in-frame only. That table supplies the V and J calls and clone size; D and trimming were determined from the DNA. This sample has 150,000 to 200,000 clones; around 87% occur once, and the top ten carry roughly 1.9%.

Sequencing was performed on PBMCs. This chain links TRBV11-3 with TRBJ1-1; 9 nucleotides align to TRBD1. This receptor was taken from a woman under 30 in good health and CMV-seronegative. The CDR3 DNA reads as TGTGCCAGCAGCTTAGCTGAGACAGGGGGGATGAACACTGAAGCTTTCTTT. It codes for CASSLAETGGMNTEAFF.